This T cell receptor (beta chain) is drawn from a study of cytomegalovirus exposure and HLA in healthy donors. In the PCR, 60 Vbeta and 13 Jbeta primers were used. Sequencing was performed with immunoSEQ multiplex PCR; in TCRdb, only in-frame clones are kept and a portion is missing. The data contain approximately 170,000 clones, approximately 81% of them singletons. V lost 0 bases and J 5 bases, leaving 7 bases between the germline ends. The CDR3 length is 12 residues. Germline V CDR1 and CDR2: GTSNPN, SVGIG (reference sequence). This receptor was obtained from a boy younger than 10 in good health and CMV-seronegative. Sequenced: PBMCs. The chain joins TRBV30 to TRBJ1-1; D is unclear. Written as DNA, the CDR3 is TGTGCCTGGAGTGTACGAGGAACTGAAGCTTTCTTT. It encodes CAWSVRGTEAFF.